The source of this TCR beta chain is a study of T cell responses to AZD1222 COVID-19 vaccine. Study observations and caveats: Repertoire sampling was restricted to post-peak T cell response timepoints. Spike-specific TCR repertoires showed rising breadth and depth after two AZD1222 doses. The donor cohort was predominantly white British with a female majority, and clonal diversity may have been underestimated.

CDR1 and CDR2 from the germline V gene are KGHSY and FQNENV. This CDR3 spans 13 amino acids. Trimming removed 4 bases from V and 2 bases from J, with 8 bases in between. This clone came up a few times. Its target is unknown. The data were produced by immunoSEQ multiplex PCR, yet TCRdb's version contains in-frame clones alone and is incomplete. The sample carries over 120,000 clones, roughly nine tenths recorded once. The chain recombines TRBV16 with TRBJ1-1, with D uncertain. This receptor was taken from an adult in good health. Sequencing used peripheral blood, obtained on day 0 of AZD1222 vaccination. CDR3 sequence: CASSLGSNTEAFF. The CDR3 nucleotides are TGTGCCAGCAGCCTGGGCAGTAACACTGAAGCTTTCTTT.